These 21 T cell receptor beta chains were all obtained from the same sample, sequenced in a study of CXCR3-negative and CXCR3-positive naive CD8 T cells. UMI-labeled 5' RACE yielded the TRB cDNA libraries. After re-calling the 5' RACE reads, TCRdb lists one entry per CDR3 protein, DNA absent. The table for this sample gives about 8,000 distinct CDR3 sequences. Sequenced material: naive CXCR3- CD8+ T cells from blood. As to subset: CD45RO-CCR7+CD27+CD95- naive CD8+ T cells lacking CXCR3 (TNR3-). The receptor source for this set is a human donor in good health. Some clones in this sample may be carry-over from other donors' samples.

The chain couples TRBV19 to TRBJ2-7; the TRBD1 assignment by TCRdb is unverifiable without DNA. CDR3 size: 17 residues. Germline V gene data show CDR1 as LNHDA and CDR2 as SQIVND (reference sequence). The CDR3: CASSPRSGTGNPYEQYF.

This clonotype registers medium-sized by frequency. The V and J genes are TRBV7-7 and TRBJ2-2; no DNA is available, so the TRBD2 call from TCRdb remains unchecked. Germline V CDR1 and CDR2: SSHAT, FNYEAQ (reference sequence). The CDR3 consists of 16 residues. CDR3 region: CASSELAGGNTGELFF.

This clonotype counts as medium-sized (0.01 to 0.1%) by frequency. The gene calls are TRBV28 and TRBJ1-4; absent DNA, TCRdb's TRBD1 call cannot be checked. The CDR3 is 13 residues long. Germline V gene sequence: CDR1 MDHEN, CDR2 SYDVKM. CDR3 region: CASSSDSNEKLFF.

V and J are TRBV6-5 and TRBJ1-4; the TCRdb D gene call, TRBD1, has no DNA to confirm it. CDR1 and CDR2 from the germline V gene are MNHEY and SVGAGI. The CDR3 is 14 amino acids. The CDR3 is CASSHRGADEKLFF.

V and J are TRBV6-5 and TRBJ2-3; TCRdb proposes TRBD1, but this gene call is untestable without DNA. This CDR3 has 14 amino acids. The germline V gene encodes CDR1 MNHEY and CDR2 SVGAGI. CDR3 amino acids: CASSYGGAANTQYF.

The chain combines TRBV23-1 with TRBJ2-1; as DNA is missing, the TRBD2 call by TCRdb cannot be tested. TRBV23-1 is assigned to the ORF class and has an uncertain function. CDR3 size: 17 residues. This CDR3 is CASSQSKTRPTYNEQFF.

The CDR3 region is CSVASTGELFF. This chain uses TRBV29-1 with TRBJ2-2. Germline lookup yields CDR1 SQVTM and CDR2 ANQGSEA. The CDR3 runs to 11 residues.

The chain couples TRBV7-9 to TRBJ2-5; TCRdb proposes TRBD2, but this gene call is untestable without DNA. Germline V CDR1 and CDR2: SEHNR, FQNEAQ (reference sequence). This CDR3 contains 12 residues. This CDR3 is CASPGEKETQYF.

The rearrangement uses TRBV7-8 and TRBJ2-3; TCRdb reports TRBD2, a call that lacks DNA to check it against. This CDR3 is built from 12 residues. The germline CDR1 and CDR2 sequences are SGHVS and FQNEAQ. The CDR3 sequence: CASTAGGHTQYF.

This chain joins TRBV6-5 and TRBJ2-2; TCRdb outputs TRBD2, but without DNA this stays unchecked. Germline V lookup: CDR1 MNHEY, CDR2 SVGAGI. The CDR3 covers 17 residues. This chain's CDR3 is CASSFSARVGGTGELFF.

V gene TRBV10-3 combines with J gene TRBJ2-5; TCRdb returns TRBD2, unconfirmable since there is no DNA. CDR3 length: 15 amino acids. Germline V gives CDR1 ENHRY, CDR2 SYGVKD. The CDR3 loop is CAISESLAGEETQYF.

This clonotype counts as medium-sized by frequency. This chain uses TRBV14 with TRBJ1-1; TCRdb outputs TRBD1, but without DNA this stays unchecked. From germline, CDR1 is SGHDN and CDR2 FVKESK. The CDR3 runs 15 residues. The CDR3 protein is CASSLGTVLGTEAFF.

This clonotype is labeled medium-sized based on frequency. The chain has TRBV29-1 and TRBJ2-7. Germline loops: CDR1 SQVTM, CDR2 ANQGSEA. The CDR3 loop spans 13 amino acids. CDR3 sequence reads: CSVEVAGAYEQYF.

In terms of frequency, this clonotype is medium-sized. This chain links TRBV20-1 with TRBJ2-1; TCRdb calls TRBD2, which cannot be checked without DNA. The CDR3 consists of 13 residues. Germline V gene lookup returns CDR1 DFQATT and CDR2 SNEGSKA (reference sequence). The CDR3 is CSARGGSGNEQFF.

V is TRBV28 and J is TRBJ1-1. CDR3 size: 15 residues. Germline lookup yields CDR1 MDHEN and CDR2 SYDVKM. The CDR3 loop reads CASSFSEGGNTEAFF.

This rearrangement joins TRBV29-1 to TRBJ2-1; absent DNA, TCRdb's TRBD1 call cannot be checked. The germline V gene encodes CDR1 SQVTM and CDR2 ANQGSEA. The CDR3 contains 17 residues. The CDR3 here is CSVEETREGSSYNEQFF.

This clonotype is labeled medium-sized based on frequency. This chain joins TRBV15 and TRBJ2-3; TCRdb calls TRBD1, which cannot be checked without DNA. From germline, CDR1 is LNHNV and CDR2 YYDKDF (reference sequence). The length of the CDR3 is 15 residues. CDR3 amino acids: CATSSTGGWTDTQYF. Combining the CDR3 with reference TRBV15 and TRBJ2-3 gives the whole variable domain DAMVIQNPRYQVTQFGKPVTLSCSQTLNHNVMYWYQQKSSQAPKLLFHYYDKDFNNEADTPDNFQSRRPNTSFCFLDIRSPGLGDTAMYLCATSSTGGWTDTQYFGPGTRLTVL.

The V gene is TRBV4-3, the J gene TRBJ2-2. CDR3 length: 16 amino acids. Per germline, CDR1 LGHNA and CDR2 YSLEER. The CDR3 reads CASSQSAYANTGELFF.

The rearrangement links TRBV7-6 to TRBJ1-1. There are 12 residues in the CDR3. Germline loops: CDR1 SGHVS, CDR2 FNYEAQ. CDR3 sequence: CASSSLGTEAFF.

The chain couples TRBV21-1 to TRBJ2-7; TCRdb calls TRBD1, which cannot be checked without DNA. TRBV21-1 represents a pseudogene. CDR3 length equals 13 residues. CDR3 sequence: CASSYGQGGEQYF.

This rearrangement joins TRBV3-1 to TRBJ2-4; no DNA is available, so the TRBD2 call from TCRdb remains unchecked. CDR1 and CDR2 (germline): LGHDT, YNNKEL (reference sequence). The CDR3 runs to 11 residues. The CDR3 here is CASSSGNIQYF.